The entry that follows covers one T cell receptor beta chain sequence. The source of the sample is a study of T cells in Graves' hyperthyroidism and ophthalmopathy. From RNA transcripts, TCR beta CDR3 regions were amplified. First-round RT-PCR targeting the TCR CDR3 was performed with the HTBI primer set. TCRdb redid the calling of the multiplex PCR reads with MiXCR, one entry per CDR3 protein. The repertoire holds around 700,000 distinct CDR3 sequences, 35% seen once, with roughly 31% in the top ten. V was pared by 5 bases and J by 5 bases, with 10 bases of the junction left unmatched. The length of the CDR3 is 16 residues. Germline-derived CDR1 and CDR2 are SEHNR and FQNEAQ (reference sequence).

This TCR derives from a woman aged 40 to 50 with Graves' hyperthyroidism. The chain links TRBV7-9 to TRBJ1-2; 11 positions match TRBD1. Input material: blood. The CDR3 DNA reads TGTGCCAGCAGCGCGTTCCGGGACAGGGGGTCTTATGGCTACACCTTC. Its protein is CASSAFRDRGSYGYTF.